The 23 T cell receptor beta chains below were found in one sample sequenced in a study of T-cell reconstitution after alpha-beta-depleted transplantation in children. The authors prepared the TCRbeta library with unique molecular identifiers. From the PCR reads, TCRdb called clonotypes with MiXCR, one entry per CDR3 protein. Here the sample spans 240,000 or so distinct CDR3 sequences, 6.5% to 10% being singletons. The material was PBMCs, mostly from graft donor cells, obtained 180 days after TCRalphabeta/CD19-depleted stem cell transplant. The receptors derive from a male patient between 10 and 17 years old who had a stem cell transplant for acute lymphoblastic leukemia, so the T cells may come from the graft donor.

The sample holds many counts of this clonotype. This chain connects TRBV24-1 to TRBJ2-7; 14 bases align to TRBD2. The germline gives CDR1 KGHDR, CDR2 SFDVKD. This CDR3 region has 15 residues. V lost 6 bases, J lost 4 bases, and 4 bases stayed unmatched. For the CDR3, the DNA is TGTGCCACCAGTTCGGGACTAGCGGGAGAATACGAGCAGTACTTC. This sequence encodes CATSSGLAGEYEQYF.

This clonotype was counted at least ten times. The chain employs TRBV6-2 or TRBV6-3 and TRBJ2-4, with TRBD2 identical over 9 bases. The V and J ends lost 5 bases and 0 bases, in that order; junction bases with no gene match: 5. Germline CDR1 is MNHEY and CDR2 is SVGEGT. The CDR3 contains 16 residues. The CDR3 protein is CASSQHSGGAKNIQYF. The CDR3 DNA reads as TGTGCCAGCAGTCAACATAGCGGGGGAGCCAAAAACATTCAGTACTTC.

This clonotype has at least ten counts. The CDR3 spells CASSHPPGQGWANYGYTF. In nucleotides, the CDR3 is TGTGCCAGCAGCCACCCTCCGGGACAGGGGTGGGCTAACTATGGCTACACCTTC. The rearrangement uses TRBV11-2 and TRBJ1-2; TRBD1 matches 10 bases. Germline V gene data show CDR1 as SGHAT and CDR2 as FQNNGV. V lost 5 bases, J lost 0 bases, and 12 bases stayed unmatched. The length of the CDR3 is 18 residues.

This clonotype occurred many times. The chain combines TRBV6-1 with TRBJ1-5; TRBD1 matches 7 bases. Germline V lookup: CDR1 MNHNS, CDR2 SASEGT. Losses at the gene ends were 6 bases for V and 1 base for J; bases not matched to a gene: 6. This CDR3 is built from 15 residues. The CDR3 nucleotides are TGTGCCAGCAGACCGGACAGGATAAGCAATCAGCCCCAGCATTTT. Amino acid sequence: CASRPDRISNQPQHF.

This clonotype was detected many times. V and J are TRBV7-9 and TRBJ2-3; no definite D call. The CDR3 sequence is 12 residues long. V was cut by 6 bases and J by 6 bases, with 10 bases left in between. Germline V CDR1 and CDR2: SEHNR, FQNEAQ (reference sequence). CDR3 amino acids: CASSFYLDTQYF. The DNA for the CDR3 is TGTGCCAGCAGTTTCTATCTTGATACGCAGTATTTT.

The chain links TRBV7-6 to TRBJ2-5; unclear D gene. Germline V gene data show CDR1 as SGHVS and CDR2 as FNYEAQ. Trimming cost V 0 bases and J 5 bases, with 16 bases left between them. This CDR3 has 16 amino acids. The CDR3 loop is CASSLAFDTIRETQYF. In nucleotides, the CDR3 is TGTGCCAGCAGCTTAGCCTTCGACACGATTAGGGAGACCCAGTACTTC.

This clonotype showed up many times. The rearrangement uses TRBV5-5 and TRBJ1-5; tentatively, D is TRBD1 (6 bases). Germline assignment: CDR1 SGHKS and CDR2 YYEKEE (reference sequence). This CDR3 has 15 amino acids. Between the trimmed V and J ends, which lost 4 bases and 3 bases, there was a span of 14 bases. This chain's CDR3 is CASSRRDTSNQPQHF. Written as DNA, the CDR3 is TGTGCCAGCAGCCGGAGGGACACCTCCAATCAGCCCCAGCATTTT.

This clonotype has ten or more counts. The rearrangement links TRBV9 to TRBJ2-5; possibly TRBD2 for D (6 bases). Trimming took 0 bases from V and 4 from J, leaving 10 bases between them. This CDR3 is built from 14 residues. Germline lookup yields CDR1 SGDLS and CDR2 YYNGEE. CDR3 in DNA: TGTGCCAGCAGCGTAGGCCAGGGAGGAGAGACCCAGTACTTC. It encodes CASSVGQGGETQYF.

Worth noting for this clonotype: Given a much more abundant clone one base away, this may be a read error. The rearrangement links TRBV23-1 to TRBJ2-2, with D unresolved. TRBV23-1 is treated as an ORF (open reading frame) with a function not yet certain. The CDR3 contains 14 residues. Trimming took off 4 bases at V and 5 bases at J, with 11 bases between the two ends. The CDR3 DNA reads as TGCGCCAGCAGTCGAATTCTTTCTACCGGGGAGCTGTTTTTT. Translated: CASSRILSTGELFF.

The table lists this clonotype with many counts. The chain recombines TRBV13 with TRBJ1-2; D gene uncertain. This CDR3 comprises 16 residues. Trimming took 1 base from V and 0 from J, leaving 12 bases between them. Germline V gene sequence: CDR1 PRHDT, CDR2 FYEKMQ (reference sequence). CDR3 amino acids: CASSLEGLAANYGYTF. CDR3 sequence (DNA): TGTGCCAGCAGCTTAGAAGGTCTGGCAGCTAACTATGGCTACACCTTC.

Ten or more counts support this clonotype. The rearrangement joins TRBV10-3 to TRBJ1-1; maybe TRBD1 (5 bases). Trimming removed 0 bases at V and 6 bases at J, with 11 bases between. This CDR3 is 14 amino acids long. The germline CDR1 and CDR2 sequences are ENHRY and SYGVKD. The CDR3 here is CAISESGREAEAFF. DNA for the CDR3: TGTGCCATCAGTGAGTCAGGCAGGGAGGCTGAAGCTTTCTTT.

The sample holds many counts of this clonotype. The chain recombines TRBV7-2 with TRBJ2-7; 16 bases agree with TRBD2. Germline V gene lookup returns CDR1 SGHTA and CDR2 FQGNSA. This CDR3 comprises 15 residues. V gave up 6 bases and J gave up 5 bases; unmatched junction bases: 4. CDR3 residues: CASRLGLAGGNEQYF. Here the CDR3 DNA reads TGTGCCAGCAGGTTGGGACTAGCGGGAGGGAACGAGCAGTACTTC.

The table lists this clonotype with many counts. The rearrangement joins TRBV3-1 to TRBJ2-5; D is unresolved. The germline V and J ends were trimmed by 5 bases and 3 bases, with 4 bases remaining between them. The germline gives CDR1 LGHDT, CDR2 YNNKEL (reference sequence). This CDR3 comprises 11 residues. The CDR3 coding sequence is TGTGCCAGCAGCACGGAAGAGACCCAGTACTTC. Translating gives CASSTEETQYF.

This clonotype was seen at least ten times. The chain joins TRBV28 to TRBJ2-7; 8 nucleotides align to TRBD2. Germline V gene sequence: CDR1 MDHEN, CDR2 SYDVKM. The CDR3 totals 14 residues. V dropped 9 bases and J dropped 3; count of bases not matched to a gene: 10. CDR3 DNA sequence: TGTGCCAGTTATGCCCGGGAGGGGTTCTACGAGCAGTACTTC. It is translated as CASYAREGFYEQYF.

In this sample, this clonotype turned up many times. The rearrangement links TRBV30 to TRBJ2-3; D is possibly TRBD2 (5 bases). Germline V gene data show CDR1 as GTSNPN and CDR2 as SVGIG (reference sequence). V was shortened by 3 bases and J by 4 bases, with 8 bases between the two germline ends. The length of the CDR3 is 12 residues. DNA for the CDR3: TGTGCCTGGAGGGAGGAGGCAGATACGCAGTATTTT. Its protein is CAWREEADTQYF.

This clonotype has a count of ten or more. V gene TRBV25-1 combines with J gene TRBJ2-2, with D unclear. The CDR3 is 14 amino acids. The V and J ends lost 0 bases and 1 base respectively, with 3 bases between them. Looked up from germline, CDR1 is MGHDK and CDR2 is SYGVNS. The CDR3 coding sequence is TGTGCCAGCAGTGAATACTGGAACACCGGGGAGCTGTTTTTT. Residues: CASSEYWNTGELFF.

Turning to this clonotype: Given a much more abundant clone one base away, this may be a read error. CDR3 in amino acids: CASSQEVAGGRNQYF. The DNA of the CDR3 is TGCGCCAGCAGCCAAGAGGTTGCAGGGGGCCGAAACCAGTACTTC. This chain connects TRBV4-1 to TRBJ2-7; 8 positions agree with TRBD1. Germline CDR1 MGHRA, CDR2 YSYEKL. With 0 bases clipped from V and 10 bases from J, the junction kept 11 bases outside the gene matches. The CDR3 contains 15 residues.

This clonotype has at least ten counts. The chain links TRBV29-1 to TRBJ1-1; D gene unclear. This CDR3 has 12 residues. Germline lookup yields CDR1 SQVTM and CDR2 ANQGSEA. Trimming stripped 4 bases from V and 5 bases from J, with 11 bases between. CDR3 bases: TGCAGCGTTGGAGGGAAGGAGACTGAAGCTTTCTTT. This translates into CSVGGKETEAFF.

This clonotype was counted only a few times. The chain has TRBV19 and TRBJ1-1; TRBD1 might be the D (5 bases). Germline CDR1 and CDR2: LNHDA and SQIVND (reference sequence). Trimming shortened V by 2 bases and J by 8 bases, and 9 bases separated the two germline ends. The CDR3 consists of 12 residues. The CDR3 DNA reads TGTGCCAGTAGTATAAGGGGCGGCGAAGCTTTCTTT. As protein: CASSIRGGEAFF.

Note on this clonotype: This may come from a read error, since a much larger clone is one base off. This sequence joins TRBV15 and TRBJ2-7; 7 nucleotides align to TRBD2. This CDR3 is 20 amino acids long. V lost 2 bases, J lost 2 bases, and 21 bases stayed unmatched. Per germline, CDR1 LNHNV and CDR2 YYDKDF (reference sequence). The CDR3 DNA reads TGTGCCACCAGCAGACCAGAGGCCATCCGCCTAGCGGATCATCCCTACGAGCAGTACTTC. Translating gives CATSRPEAIRLADHPYEQYF. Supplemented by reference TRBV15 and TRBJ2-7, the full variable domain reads DAMVIQNPRYQVTQFGKPVTLSCSQTLNHNVMYWYQQKSSQAPKLLFHYYDKDFNNEADTPDNFQSRRPNTSFCFLDIRSPGLGDTAMYLCATSRPEAIRLADHPYEQYFGPGTRLTVT.

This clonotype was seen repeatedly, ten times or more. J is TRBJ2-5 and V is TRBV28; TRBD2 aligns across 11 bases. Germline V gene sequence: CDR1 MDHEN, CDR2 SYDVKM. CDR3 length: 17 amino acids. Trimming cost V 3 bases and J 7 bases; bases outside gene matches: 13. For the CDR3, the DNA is TGTGCCAGCAGTTTTCCAATGGGACTAGCGGAGACAGGGACCCAGTACTTC. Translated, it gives CASSFPMGLAETGTQYF.

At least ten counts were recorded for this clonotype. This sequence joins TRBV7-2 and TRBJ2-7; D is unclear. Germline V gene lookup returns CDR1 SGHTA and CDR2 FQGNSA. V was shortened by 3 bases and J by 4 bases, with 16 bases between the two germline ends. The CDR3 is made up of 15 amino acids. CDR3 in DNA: TGTGCCAGCAGCTTTTCCCCCGGACGGAAGTACGAGCAGTACTTC. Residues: CASSFSPGRKYEQYF.

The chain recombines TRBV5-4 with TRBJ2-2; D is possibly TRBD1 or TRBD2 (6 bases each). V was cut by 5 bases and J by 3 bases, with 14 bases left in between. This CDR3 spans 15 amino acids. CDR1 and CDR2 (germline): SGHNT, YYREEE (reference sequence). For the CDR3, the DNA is TGTGCCAGCAGTTTAGGGGGGCACTACACCGGGGAGCTGTTTTTT. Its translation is CASSLGGHYTGELFF.